What follows are 2 T cell receptor beta chains derived from one specimen sequenced in a study of shared clonotypes between healthy human individuals. Produced via immunoSEQ multiplex PCR; TCRdb's table is partial and in-frame only. The sample contains about 2.4 million clones, 80% to 95% of which appear only once. Sequencing was done on a sample of naive CD4+ T cells from PBMCs. Subset denoted: CD45RA+ positively selected. Receptor source: a man younger than 35 in good health. Some clones in this sample may be carry-over from other donors' samples.

Here the CDR3 DNA reads TGCGCCAGCAGCTTGGCCGTGGGGACTACCTCCTACAATGAGCAGTTCTTC. This sequence encodes CASSLAVGTTSYNEQFF. This rearrangement joins TRBV5-1 to TRBJ2-1; 7 nucleotides match TRBD2. Germline V CDR1 and CDR2: SGHRS, YFSETQ. The CDR3 length is 17 residues. The ends lost 0 bases at V and 0 bases at J; junction bases unmatched: 6.

The rearrangement joins TRBV6-1 to TRBJ1-4; D gene uncertain. CDR3 length: 11 residues. The V end lost 5 bases, the J end lost 12 bases, and 10 bases lay between the germline ends. The germline V gene encodes CDR1 MNHNS and CDR2 SASEGT. CDR3 sequence: CASSYKDELFF. The CDR3 DNA is TGTGCCAGCAGTTACAAGGACGAACTGTTTTTT.